The present T cell receptor (beta chain) was sequenced within a study of blood T cell repertoires in COVID-19. Study background: Collection of acute and convalescent COVID-19 samples took place in the United States, Italy and Spain. PBMCs, B-cell-depleted T cells, or T cells provided the cDNA or gDNA that made up the material.

Authors' analysis steps: Amplification with reference gene primers provided the estimates of nucleated cell counts. Assay: immunoSEQ multiplex PCR; the TCRdb copy retains only in-frame clones and omits some. The DNA was the basis for D and trimming; V, J and clone size are from that table. This table holds about 86,000 clones, around 80% found once. The CDR3 has 15 amino acids. From germline, CDR1 is LNHDA and CDR2 SQIVND (reference sequence). Trimming pared 5 bases from V and 3 bases from J, leaving 14 bases between. Sequenced material: peripheral blood. The clonotype originates from an elderly woman with active or convalescent COVID-19. V gene TRBV19 combines with J gene TRBJ1-5, with D perhaps matching TRBD1 (5 bases). CDR3 region: CASSPKRGYNQPQHF. In nucleotides, the CDR3 is TGTGCCAGTAGTCCGAAAAGGGGATACAATCAGCCCCAGCATTTT. Complete variable domain (other parts from reference TRBV19 and TRBJ1-5): DGGITQSPKYLFRKEGQNVTLSCEQNLNHDAMYWYRQDPGQGLRLIYYSQIVNDFQKGDIAEGYSVSREKKESFPLTVTSAQKNPTAFYLCASSPKRGYNQPQHFGDGTRLSIL.